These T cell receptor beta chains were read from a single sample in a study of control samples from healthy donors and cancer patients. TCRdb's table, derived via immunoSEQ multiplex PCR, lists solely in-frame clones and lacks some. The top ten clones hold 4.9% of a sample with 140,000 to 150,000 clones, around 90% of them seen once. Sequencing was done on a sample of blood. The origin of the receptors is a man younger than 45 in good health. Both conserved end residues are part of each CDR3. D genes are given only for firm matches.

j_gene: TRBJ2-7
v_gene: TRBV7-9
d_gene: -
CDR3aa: CASSLTPAVEQYF
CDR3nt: TGTGCCAGCAGCTTAACCCCAGCGGTCGAGCAGTACTTC

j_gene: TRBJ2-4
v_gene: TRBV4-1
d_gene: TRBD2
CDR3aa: CASSPGLAGGLAKNIQYF
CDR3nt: TGCGCCAGCAGCCCGGGACTAGCGGGGGGGCTAGCCAAAAACATTCAGTACTTC

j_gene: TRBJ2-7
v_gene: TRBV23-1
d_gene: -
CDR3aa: CASLLPHEQYF
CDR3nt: TGCGCCAGCCTCCTGCCCCACGAGCAGTACTTC

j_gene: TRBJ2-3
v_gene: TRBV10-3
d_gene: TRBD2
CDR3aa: CASSGSTDTQYF
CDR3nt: TGTGCATCTAGCGGGAGCACAGATACGCAGTATTTT

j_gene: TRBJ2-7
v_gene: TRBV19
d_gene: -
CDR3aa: CASSIETNRWYEQYF
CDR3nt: TGTGCCAGTAGTATAGAGACGAACAGGTGGTACGAGCAGTACTTC

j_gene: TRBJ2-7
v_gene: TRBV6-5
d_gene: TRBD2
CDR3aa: CASRGSGRVNEQYF
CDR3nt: TGTGCCAGCAGGGGGAGCGGGAGGGTCAACGAGCAGTACTTC

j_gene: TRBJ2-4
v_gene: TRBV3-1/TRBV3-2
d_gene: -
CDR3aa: CASSQDGAHWRGTKNIQYF
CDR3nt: TGTGCCAGCAGCCAAGATGGGGCCCATTGGCGGGGTACCAAAAACATTCAGTACTTC

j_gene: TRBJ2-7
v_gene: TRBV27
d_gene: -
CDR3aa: CASSLSGGYEQYF
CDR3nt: TGTGCCAGCAGTTTATCTGGGGGGTACGAGCAGTACTTC

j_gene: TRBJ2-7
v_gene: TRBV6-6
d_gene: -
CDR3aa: CASSTLLVTPQQYF
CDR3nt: TGTGCCAGTTCAACCCTCCTAGTGACCCCTCAGCAGTACTTC

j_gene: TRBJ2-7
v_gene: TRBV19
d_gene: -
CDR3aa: CASKPPSEQYF
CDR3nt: TGTGCCAGTAAACCCCCGAGTGAGCAGTACTTC

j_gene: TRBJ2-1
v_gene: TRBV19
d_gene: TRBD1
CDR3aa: CASNNPGQVAGQQFF
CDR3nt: TGTGCCAGTAACAACCCGGGACAGGTGGCTGGACAGCAGTTCTTC

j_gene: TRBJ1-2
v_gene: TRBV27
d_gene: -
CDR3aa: CASSSTQANYGYTF
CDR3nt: TGTGCCAGCAGTTCGACCCAAGCTAACTATGGCTACACCTTC

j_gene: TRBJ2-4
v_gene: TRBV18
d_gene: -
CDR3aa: CASSPEATKNIQYF
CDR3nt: TGTGCCAGCTCACCAGAGGCAACCAAAAACATTCAGTACTTC

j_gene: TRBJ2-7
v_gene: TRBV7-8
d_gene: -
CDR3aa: CASSLAGSYEQYF
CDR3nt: TGTGCCAGCAGCTTAGCGGGCTCCTACGAGCAGTACTTC

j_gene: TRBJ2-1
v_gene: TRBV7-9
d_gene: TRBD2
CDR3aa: CASSLGLAGNEQFF
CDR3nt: TGTGCCAGCAGCTTAGGGCTAGCGGGCAATGAGCAGTTCTTC

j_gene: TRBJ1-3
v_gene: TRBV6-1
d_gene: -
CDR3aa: CASSEGPGPDTIYF
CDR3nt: TGTGCCAGCAGTGAAGGCCCGGGGCCGGACACCATATATTTT